The TCR beta chain described here comes from a study of T cell responses to AZD1222 COVID-19 vaccine. TCRdb's table, derived via immunoSEQ multiplex PCR, lists solely in-frame clones and lacks some. Of 100,000 to 140,000 clones in the sample, 92% were seen once. V was cut by 6 bases and J by 5 bases, with 8 bases left in between. The CDR3 length is 12 residues. Per germline, CDR1 SNHLY and CDR2 FYNNEI. This receptor was taken from an adult who received the AZD1222 COVID-19 vaccine. The chain links TRBV2 to TRBJ1-5; D gene ambiguous. The sequenced sample was peripheral blood, obtained 28 days after the second AZD1222 dose. CDR3 sequence (DNA): TGTGCCAGCAGGGGTGGGGATCAGCCCCAGCATTTT. Translation gives CASRGGDQPQHF.